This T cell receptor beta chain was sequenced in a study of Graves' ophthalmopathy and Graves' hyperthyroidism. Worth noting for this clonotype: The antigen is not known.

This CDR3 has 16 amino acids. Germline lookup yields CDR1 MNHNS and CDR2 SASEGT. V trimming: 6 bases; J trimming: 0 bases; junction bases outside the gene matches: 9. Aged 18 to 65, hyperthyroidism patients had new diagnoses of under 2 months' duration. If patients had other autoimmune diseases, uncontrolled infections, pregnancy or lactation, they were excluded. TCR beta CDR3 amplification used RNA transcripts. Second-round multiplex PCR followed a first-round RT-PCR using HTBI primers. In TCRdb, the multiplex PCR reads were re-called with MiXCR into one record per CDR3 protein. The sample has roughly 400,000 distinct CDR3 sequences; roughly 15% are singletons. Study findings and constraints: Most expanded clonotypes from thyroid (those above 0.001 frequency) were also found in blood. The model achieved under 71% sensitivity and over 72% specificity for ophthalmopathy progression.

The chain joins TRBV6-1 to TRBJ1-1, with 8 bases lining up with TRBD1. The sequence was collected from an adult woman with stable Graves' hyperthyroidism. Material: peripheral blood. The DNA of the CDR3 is TGTGCCAGCAGAGCAGGGACAGGCTTTATGAACACTGAAGCTTTCTTT. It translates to CASRAGTGFMNTEAFF.